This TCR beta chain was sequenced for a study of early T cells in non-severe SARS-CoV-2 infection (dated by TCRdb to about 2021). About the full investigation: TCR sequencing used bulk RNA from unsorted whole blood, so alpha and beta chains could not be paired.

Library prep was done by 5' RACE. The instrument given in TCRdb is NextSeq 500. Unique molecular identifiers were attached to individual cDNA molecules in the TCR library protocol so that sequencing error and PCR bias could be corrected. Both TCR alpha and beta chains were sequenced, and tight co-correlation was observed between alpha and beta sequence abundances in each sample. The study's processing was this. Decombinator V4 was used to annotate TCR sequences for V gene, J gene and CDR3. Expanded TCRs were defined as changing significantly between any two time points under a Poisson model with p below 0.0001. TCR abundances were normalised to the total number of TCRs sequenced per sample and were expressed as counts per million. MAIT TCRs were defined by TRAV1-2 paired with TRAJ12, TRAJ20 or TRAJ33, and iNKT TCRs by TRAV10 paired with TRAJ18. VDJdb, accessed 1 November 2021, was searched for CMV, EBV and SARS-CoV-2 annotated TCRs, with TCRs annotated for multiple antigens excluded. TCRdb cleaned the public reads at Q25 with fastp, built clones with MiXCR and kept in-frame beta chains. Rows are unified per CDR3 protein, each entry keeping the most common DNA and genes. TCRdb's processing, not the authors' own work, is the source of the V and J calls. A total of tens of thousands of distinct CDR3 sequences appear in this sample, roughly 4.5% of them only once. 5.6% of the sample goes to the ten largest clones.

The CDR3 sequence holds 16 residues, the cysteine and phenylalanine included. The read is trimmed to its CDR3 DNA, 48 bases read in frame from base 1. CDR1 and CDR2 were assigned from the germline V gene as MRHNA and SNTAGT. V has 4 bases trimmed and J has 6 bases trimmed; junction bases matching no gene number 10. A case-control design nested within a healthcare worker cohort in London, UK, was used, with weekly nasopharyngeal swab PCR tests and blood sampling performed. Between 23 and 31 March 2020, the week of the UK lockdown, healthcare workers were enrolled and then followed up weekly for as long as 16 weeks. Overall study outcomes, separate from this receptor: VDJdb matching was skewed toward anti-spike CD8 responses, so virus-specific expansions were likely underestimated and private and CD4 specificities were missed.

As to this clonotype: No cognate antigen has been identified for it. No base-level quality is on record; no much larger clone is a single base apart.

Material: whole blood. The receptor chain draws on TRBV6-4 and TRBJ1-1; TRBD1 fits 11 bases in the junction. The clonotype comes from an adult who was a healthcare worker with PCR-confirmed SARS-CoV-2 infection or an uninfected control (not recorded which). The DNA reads TGTGCCAGCAGTGCGAATCGGACAGGGGGCTTGCCTGAAGCTTTCTTT. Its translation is CASSANRTGGLPEAFF.